These 14 T cell receptor beta chains were all obtained from the same sample, sequenced in a study of CD8 T cells in Susac syndrome. Random hexamers were used to reverse transcribe an amount of roughly 0.45 to 1 ug RNA. TCRdb reprocessed the immunoSEQ multiplex PCR reads with MiXCR, giving one entry per CDR3 protein. Among about 200,000 distinct CDR3 sequences listed, roughly 96% were seen once. Sequenced input: CD4+ T cells from PBMCs. The receptors stem from a human donor with multiple sclerosis.

This clonotype was seen just once. The chain recombines TRBV29-1 with TRBJ2-4, with D perhaps TRBD1 (6 bases). Germline CDR1 is SQVTM and CDR2 is ANQGSEA. The CDR3 extends over 13 amino acids. Trimming cost V 5 bases and J 3 bases, with 11 bases left between them. CDR3 nucleotide sequence: TGCAGCGTTCTTGACAGGAGCAAAAACATTCAGTACTTC. The encoded protein is CSVLDRSKNIQYF.

The chain is built from TRBV20-1 and TRBJ2-4; no reliable D call. The germline CDR1 and CDR2 sequences are DFQATT and SNEGSKA (reference sequence). V was shortened by 3 bases and J by 0 bases, with 12 bases between the two germline ends. This CDR3 has 15 amino acids. The CDR3 sequence: CSASPSPGAKNIQYF. The CDR3 DNA is TGCAGTGCTAGCCCCTCCCCGGGAGCCAAAAACATTCAGTACTTC.

The chain employs TRBV30 and TRBJ2-6, with 12 bases lining up with TRBD1. Germline values: CDR1 GTSNPN, CDR2 SVGIG (reference sequence). Trimming at V came to 4 bases and at J to 3 bases, leaving 10 bases not matched to a gene. The CDR3 is made up of 18 amino acids. The CDR3 sequence is CAWNPGTGGAHGANVLTF. CDR3 DNA sequence: TGTGCCTGGAACCCCGGGACAGGGGGCGCCCATGGGGCCAACGTCCTGACTTTC.

The chain uses TRBV30 and TRBJ2-7; tentatively, D is TRBD1 or TRBD2 (5 bases each). The V gene lost 2 bases and the J gene lost 2 bases, with 16 bases spanning the gap. Per germline, CDR1 GTSNPN and CDR2 SVGIG (reference sequence). This CDR3 is built from 15 residues. The CDR3 region has the DNA TGTGCCTGGAGTCTGTCGGGACGGTACACCTACGAGCAGTACTTC. It encodes CAWSLSGRYTYEQYF.

This chain links TRBV9 with TRBJ1-5; 11 bases match TRBD1. CDR1 is SGDLS, CDR2 YYNGEE, per germline. The ends lost 4 bases at V and 6 bases at J; junction bases unmatched: 6. This CDR3 is 15 amino acids long. Here the CDR3 reads CASSSGTGGIQPQHF. The CDR3 nucleotides read TGTGCCAGCAGCTCAGGGACAGGGGGAATTCAGCCCCAGCATTTT.

The CDR3 DNA reads as TGTGCCAGCGGAGGGACCTCTGGAAACACCATATATTTT. Protein sequence: CASGGTSGNTIYF. V gene TRBV12-3 or TRBV12-4 combines with J gene TRBJ1-3, with D possibly matching TRBD1 (5 bases). The V end lost 8 bases, the J end lost 0 bases, and 8 bases lay between the germline ends. There are 13 residues in the CDR3.

The rearrangement links TRBV30 to TRBJ1-6; D gene ambiguous. Germline CDR1 reads GTSNPN; CDR2 reads SVGIG (reference sequence). The CDR3 consists of 13 residues. V was clipped by 3 bases and J by 0 bases, with 3 bases between them. The chain's CDR3 is CAWRSSYNSPLHF. CDR3 sequence (DNA): TGTGCCTGGAGGAGCTCCTATAATTCACCCCTCCACTTT.

The chain uses TRBV30 and TRBJ2-7; D possibly corresponds to TRBD2 (6 bases). There are 13 residues in the CDR3. In germline, CDR1 is GTSNPN, CDR2 SVGIG (reference sequence). V lost 4 bases, J lost 3 bases, and 13 bases lay in between. In nucleotides, the CDR3 is TGTGCCTGGACGAATCTGCGGGACTACGAGCAGTACTTC. Translation: CAWTNLRDYEQYF.

V gene TRBV5-1 combines with J gene TRBJ1-1; 8 positions match TRBD1. This CDR3 spans 15 amino acids. Germline-derived CDR1 and CDR2 are SGHRS and YFSETQ. J was trimmed by 7 bases and V by 2 bases; bases with no gene match: 10. The CDR3 region has the DNA TGCGCCAGCAGCTTATACGGACAGGGAGAGATTGAAGCTTTCTTT. Residues: CASSLYGQGEIEAFF.

The V call is TRBV29-1, the J call TRBJ1-5; 7 nucleotides line up with TRBD1. This CDR3 contains 14 residues. J was trimmed by 1 base and V by 6 bases; bases with no gene match: 6. Germline-derived CDR1 and CDR2 are SQVTM and ANQGSEA. In DNA form, the CDR3 reads TGCAGCGTCGCCGACAGGGCAAGCAATCAGCCCCAGCATTTT. This translates into CSVADRASNQPQHF.

The J gene is TRBJ2-7, the V gene TRBV12-3 or TRBV12-4; 9 positions match TRBD1. There are 15 residues in the CDR3. J lost 5 bases, V lost 7 bases, and 12 bases had no gene match. The CDR3 region has the DNA TGTGCCAGCAACTCCGGGACAGGGTGGGGGAACGAGCAGTACTTC. This encodes CASNSGTGWGNEQYF.

V and J are TRBV30 and TRBJ2-1, with TRBD1 identical over 10 bases. V was clipped by 5 bases and J by 8 bases; unmatched bases: 3. The CDR3 is 12 amino acids. Germline values: CDR1 GTSNPN, CDR2 SVGIG (reference sequence). In DNA, the CDR3 is TGTGCCTGGGGGACAGGGGCGTATGAGCAGTTCTTC. The encoded protein is CAWGTGAYEQFF.

The chain is built from TRBV5-1 and TRBJ2-1, with TRBD1 identical over 8 bases. Germline V gives CDR1 SGHRS, CDR2 YFSETQ. CDR3 length: 14 residues. V trimming: 4 bases; J trimming: 7 bases; junction bases outside the gene matches: 7. The CDR3 is CASSVLQGENEQFF. CDR3 DNA: TGCGCCAGCAGCGTACTACAGGGGGAGAATGAGCAGTTCTTC. The full variable domain, in which reference TRBV5-1 and TRBJ2-1 provide the parts outside the CDR3, is KAGVTQTPRYLIKTRGQQVTLSCSPISGHRSVSWYQQTPGQGLQFLFEYFSETQRNKGNFPGRFSGRQFSNSRSEMNVSTLELGDSALYLCASSVLQGENEQFFGPGTRLTVL.

The V and J genes are TRBV27 and TRBJ1-2; unclear D gene. The CDR3 totals 14 residues. Germline assignment: CDR1 MNHEY and CDR2 SMNVEV (reference sequence). V lost 4 bases, J lost 3 bases, and 12 bases lay in between. The CDR3 loop reads CASSSSWYDYGYTF. In DNA form, the CDR3 reads TGTGCCAGCAGTTCTTCATGGTACGACTATGGCTACACCTTC.